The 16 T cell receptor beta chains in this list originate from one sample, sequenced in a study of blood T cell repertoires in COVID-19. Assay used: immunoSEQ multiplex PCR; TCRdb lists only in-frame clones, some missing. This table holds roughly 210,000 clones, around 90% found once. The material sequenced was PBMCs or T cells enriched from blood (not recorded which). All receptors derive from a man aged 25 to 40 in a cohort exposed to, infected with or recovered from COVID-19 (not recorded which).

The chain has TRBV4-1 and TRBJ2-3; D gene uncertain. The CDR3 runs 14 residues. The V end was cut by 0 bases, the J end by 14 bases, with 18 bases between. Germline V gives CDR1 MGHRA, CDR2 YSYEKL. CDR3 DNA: TGCGCCAGCAGCCAAGATTTAAACTCTCTCACTCCGTATTTT. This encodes CASSQDLNSLTPYF.

CDR3 in DNA: TGTGCCAGCAGCCTTCGGTCCAATCAGCCCCAGCATTTT. This encodes CASSLRSNQPQHF. The gene calls are TRBV11-2 and TRBJ1-5; no definite D call. V was shortened by 5 bases and J by 3 bases, with 8 bases between the two germline ends. The length of the CDR3 is 13 residues. The germline gives CDR1 SGHAT, CDR2 FQNNGV.

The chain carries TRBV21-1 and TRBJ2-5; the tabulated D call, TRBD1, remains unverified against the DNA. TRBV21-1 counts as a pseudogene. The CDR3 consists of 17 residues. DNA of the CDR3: TGTGCCAGCAGCCCAAAATCCAGGGCCAACCCCGAGGAGACCCAGTACTTC. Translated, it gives CASSPKSRANPEETQYF.

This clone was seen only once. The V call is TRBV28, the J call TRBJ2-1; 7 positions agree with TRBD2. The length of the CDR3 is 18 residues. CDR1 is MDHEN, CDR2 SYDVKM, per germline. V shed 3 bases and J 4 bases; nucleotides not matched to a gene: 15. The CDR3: CASSLPLGRERAYNEQFF. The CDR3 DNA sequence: TGTGCCAGCAGTTTGCCTCTAGGGCGGGAGAGGGCTTACAATGAGCAGTTCTTC.

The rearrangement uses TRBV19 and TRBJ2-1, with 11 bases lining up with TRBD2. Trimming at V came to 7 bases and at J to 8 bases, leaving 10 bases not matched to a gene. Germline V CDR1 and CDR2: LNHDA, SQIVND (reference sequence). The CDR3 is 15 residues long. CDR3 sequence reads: CASKGSGRDIYEQFF. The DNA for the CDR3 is TGTGCCAGTAAAGGTAGCGGGAGGGATATTTATGAGCAGTTCTTC.

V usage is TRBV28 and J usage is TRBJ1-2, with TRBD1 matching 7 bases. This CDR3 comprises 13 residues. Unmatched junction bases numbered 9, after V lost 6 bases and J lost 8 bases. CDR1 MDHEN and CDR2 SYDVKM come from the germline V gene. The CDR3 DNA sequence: TGTGCCAGCAGCCAACAGGGGAGAGTCGGCTACACCTTC. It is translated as CASSQQGRVGYTF.

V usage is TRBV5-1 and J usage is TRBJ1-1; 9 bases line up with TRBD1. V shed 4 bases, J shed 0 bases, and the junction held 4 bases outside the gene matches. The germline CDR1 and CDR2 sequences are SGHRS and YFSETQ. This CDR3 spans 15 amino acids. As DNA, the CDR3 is TGCGCCAGCAGCCCACGACAGGGGGTGAACACTGAAGCTTTCTTT. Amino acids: CASSPRQGVNTEAFF.

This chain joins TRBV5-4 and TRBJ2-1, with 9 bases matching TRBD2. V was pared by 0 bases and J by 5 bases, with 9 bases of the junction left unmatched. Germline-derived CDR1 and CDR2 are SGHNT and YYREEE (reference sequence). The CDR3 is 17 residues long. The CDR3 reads CASSLVWGGRANNEQFF. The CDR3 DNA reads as TGTGCCAGCAGCTTGGTGTGGGGCGGGAGGGCCAACAATGAGCAGTTCTTC.

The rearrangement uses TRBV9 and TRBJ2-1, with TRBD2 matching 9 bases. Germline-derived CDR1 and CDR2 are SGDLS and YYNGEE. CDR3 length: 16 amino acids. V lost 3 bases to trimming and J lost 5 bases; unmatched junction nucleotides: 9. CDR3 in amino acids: CASSAPGLAKNNEQFF. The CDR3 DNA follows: TGTGCCAGCAGCGCTCCAGGACTAGCGAAAAACAATGAGCAGTTCTTC.

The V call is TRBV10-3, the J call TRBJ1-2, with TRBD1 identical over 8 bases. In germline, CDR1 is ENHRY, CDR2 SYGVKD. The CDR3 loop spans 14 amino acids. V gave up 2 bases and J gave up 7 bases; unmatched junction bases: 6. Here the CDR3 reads CAISEDRGVGGYTF. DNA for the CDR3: TGTGCCATCAGTGAGGACAGGGGCGTGGGTGGCTACACCTTC.

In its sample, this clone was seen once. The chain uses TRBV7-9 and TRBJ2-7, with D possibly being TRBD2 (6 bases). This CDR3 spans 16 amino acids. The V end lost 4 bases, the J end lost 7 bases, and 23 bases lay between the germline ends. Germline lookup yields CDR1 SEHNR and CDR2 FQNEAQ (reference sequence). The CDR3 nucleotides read TGTGCCAGCAGCTCCCTGGCGGGACCCGTCCTGGGGGAGCAGTACTTC. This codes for CASSSLAGPVLGEQYF.

CDR3 residues: CASSFGQIYNEQFF. In DNA form, the CDR3 reads TGTGCCAGCAGTTTCGGACAGATCTACAATGAGCAGTTCTTC. The rearrangement links TRBV27 to TRBJ2-1; D might be TRBD1 (6 bases). V was shortened by 3 bases and J by 3 bases, with 9 bases between the two germline ends. The CDR3 covers 14 residues. Germline values: CDR1 MNHEY, CDR2 SMNVEV (reference sequence).

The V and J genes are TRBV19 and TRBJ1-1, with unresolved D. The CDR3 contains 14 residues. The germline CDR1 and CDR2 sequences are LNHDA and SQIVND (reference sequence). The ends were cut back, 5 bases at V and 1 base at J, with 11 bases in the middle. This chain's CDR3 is CASSPNGPNTEAFF. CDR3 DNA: TGTGCCAGTAGTCCAAACGGTCCGAACACTGAAGCTTTCTTT.

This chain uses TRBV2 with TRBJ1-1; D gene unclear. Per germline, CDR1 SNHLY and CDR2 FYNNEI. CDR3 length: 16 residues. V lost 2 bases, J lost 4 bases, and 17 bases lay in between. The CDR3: CASSESGRGPRTEAFF. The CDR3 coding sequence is TGTGCCAGCAGTGAAAGTGGTCGCGGGCCGCGCACTGAAGCTTTCTTT.

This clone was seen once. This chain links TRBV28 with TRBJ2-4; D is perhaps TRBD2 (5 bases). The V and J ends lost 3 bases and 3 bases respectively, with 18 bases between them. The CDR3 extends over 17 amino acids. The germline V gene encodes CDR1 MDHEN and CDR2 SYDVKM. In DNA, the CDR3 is TGTGCCAGCAGTTTTACCCAGCCCGAGAGGGTCAAAAACATTCAGTACTTC. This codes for CASSFTQPERVKNIQYF. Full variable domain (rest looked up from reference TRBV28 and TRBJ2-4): DVKVTQSSRYLVKRTGEKVFLECVQDMDHENMFWYRQDPGLGLRLIYFSYDVKMKEKGDIPEGYSVSREKKERFSLILESASTNQTSMYLCASSFTQPERVKNIQYFGAGTRLSVL.

CDR3 coding DNA: TGTGCCAGCAGCCAAGATACTAGCGGGAGGACGAAATACAATGAGCAGTTCTTC. This encodes CASSQDTSGRTKYNEQFF. This rearrangement joins TRBV14 to TRBJ2-1; 12 positions agree with TRBD2. The CDR3 sequence is 18 residues long. V trimming: 0 bases; J trimming: 4 bases; junction bases outside the gene matches: 7. CDR1 is SGHDN and CDR2 is FVKESK in the germline V gene.